The 2 T cell receptor beta chains reported below all come from one sample, sequenced in a study of CD8 T cells in ankylosing spondylitis. TCRdb recomputed calls from the 5' RACE reads with MiXCR, one row per CDR3 protein. The sample contains a few hundred thousand distinct CDR3 sequences, about 10% of which appear only once. The specimen sequenced was blood, either unsorted or a sorted T cell fraction (not recorded which). The receptors stem from a male donor with ankylosing spondylitis or in good health (not recorded which).

This clonotype was detected only a few times. The rearrangement uses TRBV19 and TRBJ1-1, with D possibly TRBD1 on 5 matching bases. Germline V gives CDR1 LNHDA, CDR2 SQIVND (reference sequence). This CDR3 contains 14 residues. The V gene lost 4 bases and the J gene lost 1 base, with 10 bases spanning the gap. The CDR3 here is CASSTRQTNTEAFF. The DNA of the CDR3 is TGTGCCAGTAGTACCAGACAGACGAACACTGAAGCTTTCTTT.

This clonotype showed up many times. The chain is built from TRBV29-1 and TRBJ2-7; D is unresolved. V was clipped by 4 bases and J by 1 base, with 11 bases between them. The CDR3 consists of 13 residues. CDR1 and CDR2 (germline): SQVTM, ANQGSEA. The CDR3 is CSVGPSDSYEQYF. CDR3 nucleotide sequence: TGCAGCGTTGGGCCCAGCGATTCCTACGAGCAGTACTTC.